This is a list of T cell receptor beta chains from one sample in a study of OX40 agonist ivuxolimab in advanced cancers. Libraries were prepared by immunoSEQ multiplex PCR; TCRdb keeps only in-frame clonotypes and omits some of them. Here the sample spans approximately 86,000 clones, about 90% being singletons. The sequencing here drew on CD4+ or CD8+ T cells sorted from blood, taken in a trial of the OX40 agonist ivuxolimab. The source is an adult with an advanced solid tumor such as melanoma, head and neck, liver or kidney cancer. Both conserved end residues are part of each CDR3. D genes are given only for firm matches.

v_call	d_call	j_call	cdr3_aa
TRBV2	TRBD1	TRBJ2-1	CASTSGQGLNEQFF
TRBV11-1	TRBD2	TRBJ2-3	CASSLLAGPTDTQYF
TRBV19	-	TRBJ2-2	CASSIGQINTGELFF
TRBV4-2	TRBD2	TRBJ2-1	CASSQVSSGILEQFF
TRBV9	TRBD1	TRBJ2-3	CASSAGTGASSTDTQYF
TRBV28	TRBD2	TRBJ2-7	CASSLSGSRYEQYF
TRBV10-1	-	TRBJ2-3	CASSESPGATDTQYF
TRBV29-1	-	TRBJ2-1	CSVGGSSSLSYNEQFF
TRBV28	-	TRBJ2-1	CASSSATLNEQFF
TRBV11-3	-	TRBJ1-1	CASSSDGTEAFF
TRBV4-1	-	TRBJ2-3	CASSQVGLDTQYF
TRBV27	-	TRBJ1-2	CASRAQVGGYGYTF
TRBV6-1	TRBD1	TRBJ2-7	CASRRGQGGYEQYF
TRBV5-4	-	TRBJ2-6	CASSAQGGANVLTF
TRBV7-2	-	TRBJ2-7	CASSLKDGTYEQYF
TRBV6-1	-	TRBJ2-7	CASQGYYEQYF
TRBV19	-	TRBJ2-1	CASSKEGNYNEQFF
TRBV15	-	TRBJ1-2	CATSTGAHGYTF
TRBV5-1	TRBD1	TRBJ2-2	CASSGTGLNTGELFF
TRBV28	-	TRBJ1-4	CASSRASDATNEKLFF
TRBV28	-	TRBJ1-2	CASSLPPPEDYGYTF
TRBV27	TRBD1	TRBJ2-1	CASSKLPGQGDNEQFF
TRBV10-3	TRBD1	TRBJ1-2	CAIRDRESDGYTF